This T cell receptor beta chain was profiled in a study of Graves' ophthalmopathy and Graves' hyperthyroidism. Findings of the study overall: Ophthalmopathy progression cases were predicted by the model with 70.59% sensitivity and 72.22% specificity.

Physicians reached a diagnosis by relying on clinical symptoms, serum thyroxine, TRAb, thyroid ultrasound and orbital computed tomography. RNA served as the template for amplifying TCR beta CDR3 regions. RT-PCR in the first round used HTBI primers; a second-round multiplex PCR followed. Via MiXCR, TCRdb re-called the multiplex PCR reads, giving one row per CDR3 protein. Among over a million distinct CDR3 sequences listed, 35% to 45% were seen once. This CDR3 comprises 14 residues. The germline V gene has CDR1 SGHTA and CDR2 FQGNSA. Trimming took 5 bases from V and 2 from J; bases not matched to a gene: 4. A word on this clonotype: The antigen remains undetermined. This could be a read error, since a much larger clone is one nucleotide away. It is likely a read error, because the conserved phenylalanine at the end of the CDR3 is missing.

Sequences were obtained from peripheral blood or thyroid tissue (not recorded which). This chain connects TRBV7-2 to TRBJ2-7, with TRBD1 identical over 9 bases. The sequence came from an adult man with Graves' hyperthyroidism. The CDR3 loop reads CASSARQGAYEQYL. The DNA of the CDR3 is TGTGCCAGCAGCGCCCGACAGGGGGCCTACGAGCAGTACCTC.